The clone carrying this T cell receptor (beta chain) has a count of ten or more. The antigen is not known. As for time point: persistent/refractory GD, antithyroid drugs over 5 years with positive TRAb. PBMC-extracted RNA yielded the TCR library. By American Thyroid Association guidelines, Graves' disease was diagnosed in the cohort. An endocrinology department in Xi'an, China, recruited the patients. This specimen belongs to a study of regulatory T cells in long-lasting Graves disease. Building of the TCR beta libraries involved iRepertoire HTBI primers and Arm-PCR of CDR3 regions. Source study methods: Samples revealed 50 to 75 TRBV and fewer than 15 TRBJ segments. TCRdb independently ran MiXCR on the multiplex PCR reads; one entry per CDR3 protein. The V and J calls were not made by the authors but by TCRdb's processing. The table records about half a million distinct CDR3 sequences, 22% of them present only once.

The CDR3 consists of 16 residues. CDR1 is MGHDK and CDR2 is SYGVNS in the germline V gene. Trimming took 7 bases from V and 1 from J; bases not matched to a gene: 10. Whole-study results and caveats: Accuracy was perhaps lowered by the small sample size.

This receptor was obtained from a female donor with Graves disease. The sample was peripheral blood mononuclear cells (PBMCs), taken when the disease was refractory, from a patient treated with antithyroid drugs. The rearrangement links TRBV25-1 to TRBJ2-1; 7 bases align to TRBD2. Written as DNA, the CDR3 is TGTGCCAGCAATCCGAGTGGGGGGGAGTCCTACAATGAGCAGTTCTTC. Protein: CASNPSGGESYNEQFF.